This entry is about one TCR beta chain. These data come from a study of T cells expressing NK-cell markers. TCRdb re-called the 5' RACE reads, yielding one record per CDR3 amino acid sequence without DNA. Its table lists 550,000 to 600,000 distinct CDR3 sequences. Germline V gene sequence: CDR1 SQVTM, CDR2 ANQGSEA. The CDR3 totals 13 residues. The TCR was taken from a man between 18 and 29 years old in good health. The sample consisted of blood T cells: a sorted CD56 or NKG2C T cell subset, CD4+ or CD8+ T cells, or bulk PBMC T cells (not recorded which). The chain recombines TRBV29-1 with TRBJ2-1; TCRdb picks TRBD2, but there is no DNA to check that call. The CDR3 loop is CSVPGLASGEQFF.